This T cell receptor (beta chain) was sequenced for a study of blood T cells in healthy people across ages. Combining a sample-barcoded 5' primer with a J-beta primer mix, a second PCR ran for 7 to 11 cycles. MiXCR, applied by TCRdb to the 5' RACE reads, yields one record per CDR3 protein. The sample contains about 800,000 distinct CDR3 sequences, roughly 25% of which appear only once. Germline V gene lookup returns CDR1 SGDLS and CDR2 YYNGEE. Trimming pared 4 bases from V and 7 bases from J, leaving 21 bases between. The CDR3 consists of 16 residues. These data are also associated with another study on T cells of mothers and their children. That work adds: Donors comprised three healthy Caucasian mothers plus their six children.

This sequence joins TRBV9 and TRBJ1-3, with D unclear. The TCR sequence derives from a boy younger than 18 in good health. Sequenced: blood. CDR3 protein: CASSTPLEESGNTIYF. In DNA form, the CDR3 reads TGTGCCAGCAGCACACCCCTAGAGGAAAGCGGGAACACCATATATTTT.